This is a list of T cell receptor beta chains from one sample in a study of cytotoxic CD8 clonotypes in ibrutinib-treated CLL. Only in-frame clones appear in the TCRdb table, and some are missing; sequencing was by immunoSEQ multiplex PCR. This table holds over 110,000 clones, approximately 90% found once. The input for sequencing was PBMCs, taken after 12 months of ibrutinib treatment. The source of these receptors is a human donor with chronic lymphocytic leukemia. Each CDR3 is given with its conserved first and last residue. A D gene is named only where the DNA matches it firmly. Clone size is stated in some rows and not others, as once, few, many or a class when expanded.

j_call: TRBJ2-1
v_call: TRBV7-2
d_call: .
clone_size: .
cdr3_nt: TGTGCCAGCAGCTTGCGGAATGAGCAGTTCTTC
cdr3_aa: CASSLRNEQFF

j_call: TRBJ2-3
v_call: TRBV5-1
d_call: .
clone_size: .
cdr3_nt: TGCGCCAGCAGCTTGGTAGACGCGGGGTCAGATACGCAGTATTTT
cdr3_aa: CASSLVDAGSDTQYF

j_call: TRBJ2-7
v_call: TRBV6-5
d_call: .
clone_size: .
cdr3_nt: TGTGCCAGCAGGTCCACGGGCCCCTCCTACGAGCAGTACTTC
cdr3_aa: CASRSTGPSYEQYF

j_call: TRBJ2-7
v_call: TRBV19
d_call: TRBD1
clone_size: few
cdr3_nt: TGTGCCAGTAGTATTGACAGGGGCAGGAGCGAGCAGTACTTC
cdr3_aa: CASSIDRGRSEQYF

j_call: TRBJ1-5
v_call: TRBV7-9
d_call: .
clone_size: .
cdr3_nt: TGTGCCAGCAGCTTAGTGAATGGCAATCAGCCCCAGCATTTT
cdr3_aa: CASSLVNGNQPQHF

j_call: TRBJ2-5
v_call: TRBV11-2
d_call: TRBD1
clone_size: .
cdr3_nt: TGTGCCAGCAGCCGAGACAGGGTGAGGGAGACCCAGTACTTC
cdr3_aa: CASSRDRVRETQYF

j_call: TRBJ2-7
v_call: TRBV5-1
d_call: .
clone_size: once
cdr3_nt: TGCGCCAGCAGCTTTTCGGGAGAAAGATACGAGCAGTACTTC
cdr3_aa: CASSFSGERYEQYF

j_call: TRBJ2-5
v_call: TRBV4-2
d_call: TRBD2
clone_size: .
cdr3_nt: TGTGCCAGCAGCCAAGATCTGGCGGGAGGGGCGGGGACCCAGTACTTC
cdr3_aa: CASSQDLAGGAGTQYF

j_call: TRBJ1-2
v_call: TRBV5-6
d_call: TRBD1
clone_size: .
cdr3_nt: TGTGCCAGCAGCTTGTTGCCAGGGGGCGGATTCTATGGCTACACCTTC
cdr3_aa: CASSLLPGGGFYGYTF

j_call: TRBJ2-2
v_call: TRBV14
d_call: TRBD1
clone_size: .
cdr3_nt: TGTGCCAGCCGACAGGGGCATTCGAACACCGGGGAGCTGTTTTTT
cdr3_aa: CASRQGHSNTGELFF

j_call: TRBJ2-1
v_call: TRBV19
d_call: TRBD2
clone_size: .
cdr3_nt: TGTGCCAGTAGTAACACGGCTAGCGGGTTCTATGAGCAGTTCTTC
cdr3_aa: CASSNTASGFYEQFF

j_call: TRBJ2-7
v_call: TRBV27
d_call: TRBD1
clone_size: .
cdr3_nt: TGTGCCAGCAGGGACAAAGGGGACAGGGGGCTTATTTACGAGCAGTACTTC
cdr3_aa: CASRDKGDRGLIYEQYF

j_call: TRBJ2-3
v_call: TRBV27
d_call: .
clone_size: .
cdr3_nt: TGTGCCAGCAGTTTATCGTACCAGACGACAGATACGCAGTATTTT
cdr3_aa: CASSLSYQTTDTQYF

j_call: TRBJ2-7
v_call: TRBV19
d_call: TRBD1
clone_size: .
cdr3_nt: TGTGCCAGTAGTACCAAAACCCGGACAGGGGCCGAGCAGTACTTC
cdr3_aa: CASSTKTRTGAEQYF

j_call: TRBJ2-7
v_call: TRBV12-2
d_call: .
clone_size: once
cdr3_nt: TGTGCAAGTCGCCCACGCAGGCGGGTTGGTGTCTACGAGCAGTACTTC
cdr3_aa: CASRPRRRVGVYEQYF

j_call: TRBJ2-7
v_call: TRBV10-2
d_call: TRBD2
clone_size: .
cdr3_nt: TGCGCCACCAAGACTAGCGGGTACGAGCAGTACTTC
cdr3_aa: CATKTSGYEQYF

j_call: TRBJ1-5
v_call: TRBV29-1
d_call: .
clone_size: .
cdr3_nt: TGCAGCGCTGGTTTGGGCGGCAATCAGCCCCAGCATTTT
cdr3_aa: CSAGLGGNQPQHF

j_call: TRBJ2-7
v_call: TRBV28
d_call: .
clone_size: once
cdr3_nt: TGTGCCAGCAGTGTCTCCGAGGGTAGGCAGTACTTC
cdr3_aa: CASSVSEGRQYF

j_call: TRBJ2-6
v_call: TRBV30
d_call: TRBD2
clone_size: .
cdr3_nt: TGTGCCTGGGGTCCGTGGGGGAGGGGTGAATTCTCTGGGGCCAACGTCCTGACTTTC
cdr3_aa: CAWGPWGRGEFSGANVLTF

j_call: TRBJ2-2
v_call: TRBV27
d_call: .
clone_size: .
cdr3_nt: TGTGCCAGCAGAGAGGGAAGTCCCATCCGAAACACCGGGGAGCTGTTTTTT
cdr3_aa: CASREGSPIRNTGELFF

j_call: TRBJ1-2
v_call: TRBV6-6
d_call: .
clone_size: .
cdr3_nt: TGTGCCAGCAGTTGGGACTTCAACTATGGCTACACCTTC
cdr3_aa: CASSWDFNYGYTF

j_call: TRBJ2-7
v_call: TRBV7-9
d_call: .
clone_size: .
cdr3_nt: TGTGCCAGCAGCTCGTATTACGAGCAGTACTTC
cdr3_aa: CASSSYYEQYF

j_call: TRBJ1-2
v_call: TRBV5-1
d_call: TRBD1
clone_size: .
cdr3_nt: TGCGCCAGCAGCCGGGTGGTATCCCGACAGGGCTACTATGGCTACACCTTC
cdr3_aa: CASSRVVSRQGYYGYTF

j_call: TRBJ2-7
v_call: TRBV28
d_call: TRBD1
clone_size: .
cdr3_nt: TGTGCCAGCCGCGCAGGGGGCGCCTACGAGCAGTACTTC
cdr3_aa: CASRAGGAYEQYF

j_call: TRBJ2-7
v_call: TRBV5-6
d_call: .
clone_size: .
cdr3_nt: TGTGCCAGCAGCTTGGTTCACACCTCCTACGAGCAGTACTTC
cdr3_aa: CASSLVHTSYEQYF

j_call: TRBJ1-4
v_call: TRBV2
d_call: .
clone_size: .
cdr3_nt: TGTGCCAGCAGTGTCATAGGGGGGTCAACTAATGAAAAACTGTTTTTT
cdr3_aa: CASSVIGGSTNEKLFF

j_call: TRBJ2-1
v_call: TRBV9
d_call: TRBD2
clone_size: .
cdr3_nt: TGTGCCAGCAGCGGACGGACAGGGGAGATCCCCTATCGTACTAGCGGGAGGGCCATGGATGAGCAGTTCTTC
cdr3_aa: CASSGRTGEIPYRTSGRAMDEQFF

j_call: TRBJ1-2
v_call: TRBV28
d_call: TRBD1
clone_size: .
cdr3_nt: TGTGCCAGCAGGACCGGGACAGTATTCTATGGCTACACCTTC
cdr3_aa: CASRTGTVFYGYTF

j_call: TRBJ1-5
v_call: TRBV28
d_call: .
clone_size: .
cdr3_nt: TGTGCCAGCATCCCTGGGGCAGATAGCAATCAGCCCCAGCATTTT
cdr3_aa: CASIPGADSNQPQHF

j_call: TRBJ1-5
v_call: TRBV29-1
d_call: TRBD1
clone_size: once
cdr3_nt: TGCAGCGTTGCCCCAGGGGGAGGATCCGATCAGCCCCAGCATTTT
cdr3_aa: CSVAPGGGSDQPQHF

j_call: TRBJ1-5
v_call: TRBV19
d_call: TRBD1
clone_size: .
cdr3_nt: TGTGCCAGTAGTATACTTAGACAGGGAGGTCAGCCCCAGCATTTT
cdr3_aa: CASSILRQGGQPQHF

j_call: TRBJ1-4
v_call: TRBV7-9
d_call: .
clone_size: .
cdr3_nt: TGTGCCAGCAGCTTACGGGGAGATAGTGAAAAACTGTTTTTT
cdr3_aa: CASSLRGDSEKLFF

j_call: TRBJ1-5
v_call: TRBV28
d_call: .
clone_size: once
cdr3_nt: TGTGCCAGCAGTTTAAACAGAAATCAGCCCCAGCATTTT
cdr3_aa: CASSLNRNQPQHF

j_call: TRBJ1-1
v_call: TRBV7-2
d_call: .
clone_size: few
cdr3_nt: TGTGCCAGCAGCTTAAAGGGGTCACTTCAAGGTTCCACTGAAGCTTTCTTT
cdr3_aa: CASSLKGSLQGSTEAFF

j_call: TRBJ1-1
v_call: TRBV28
d_call: TRBD1
clone_size: .
cdr3_nt: TGTGCCAGCAGCCTCCCGATGGGTAAACAGGGGAGTACCACTGAAGCTTTCTTT
cdr3_aa: CASSLPMGKQGSTTEAFF

j_call: TRBJ2-7
v_call: TRBV5-1
d_call: .
clone_size: once
cdr3_nt: TGCGCCAGCAGCTCCGGGGTGCTCTCCTACGAGCAGTACTTC
cdr3_aa: CASSSGVLSYEQYF

j_call: TRBJ2-3
v_call: TRBV7-6
d_call: TRBD2
clone_size: .
cdr3_nt: TGTGCCAGCAGCGTCGGGACTAGTAGAGGCGCAGATACGCAGTATTTT
cdr3_aa: CASSVGTSRGADTQYF

j_call: TRBJ1-2
v_call: TRBV2
d_call: .
clone_size: .
cdr3_nt: TGTGCCAGCAGGGCGACCCCTGGCTACACCTTC
cdr3_aa: CASRATPGYTF

j_call: TRBJ2-1
v_call: TRBV4-2
d_call: TRBD2
clone_size: .
cdr3_nt: TGTGCCAGCAGCCAAGATCCCAGCGGGGAGTATAACAATGAGCAGTTCTTC
cdr3_aa: CASSQDPSGEYNNEQFF

j_call: TRBJ2-2
v_call: TRBV2
d_call: .
clone_size: .
cdr3_nt: TGTGCCAGCCTCCCCAGGACCAACACCGGGGAGCTGTTTTTT
cdr3_aa: CASLPRTNTGELFF

j_call: TRBJ2-5
v_call: TRBV28
d_call: TRBD1
clone_size: .
cdr3_nt: TGTGCCAGCAGTTTCGGGACAGGTTGGCAAGAGACCCAGTACTTC
cdr3_aa: CASSFGTGWQETQYF

j_call: TRBJ2-7
v_call: TRBV7-7
d_call: TRBD1
clone_size: .
cdr3_nt: TGTGCTAGCAGCTTAGGGACAGGGACCTACGAGCAGTACTTC
cdr3_aa: CASSLGTGTYEQYF

j_call: TRBJ2-7
v_call: TRBV25-1
d_call: .
clone_size: .
cdr3_nt: TGTGCCAGCAGGCGGGGGCACCTATACGAGCAGTACTTC
cdr3_aa: CASRRGHLYEQYF